The rows below give T cell receptor beta chains drawn from one sample of a study of human T cells and chemical hapten exposure. TCRdb processed the RACE reads anew with MiXCR; each CDR3 protein has one entry. In the table there are about 55,000 distinct CDR3 sequences, approximately 9.5% of which are singletons. The starting material was whole blood, obtained in connection with sensitization to the hapten diphenylcyclopropenone (DPC). These TCRs come from a woman aged 25 to 39 with alopecia areata. Some clones in this sample may be carry-over from other donors' samples. Both conserved end residues are part of each CDR3. D genes are given only for firm matches. Where a row states a size, it is once, few, many or the class of an expanded clone; other rows omit it.

>TRBV20-1|TRBJ1-5|few|TRBD1
CSARENRGLQPQHF
TGCAGTGCTAGAGAAAACAGGGGGCTTCAGCCCCAGCATTTT
>TRBV19|TRBJ1-5|few|TRBD1
CASSARQGWNNQPQHF
TGTGCCAGTAGTGCCCGACAGGGGTGGAACAATCAGCCCCAGCATTTT
>TRBV12-3/TRBV12-4|TRBJ2-1|few|TRBD1
CASSLTGELSYNEQFF
TGTGCCAGCAGTTTAACAGGGGAACTCTCCTACAATGAGCAGTTCTTC
>TRBV12-3/TRBV12-4|TRBJ2-3|NA|NA
CASSYLSDTQYF
TGTGCCAGCAGTTACTTATCAGATACGCAGTATTTT
>TRBV20-1|TRBJ1-5|many|NA
CSTVFNSNQPQHF
TGCAGTACGGTCTTTAATAGCAATCAGCCCCAGCATTTT
>TRBV7-9|TRBJ1-4|few|NA
CASSLPGKVNEKLFF
TGTGCCAGCAGCTTACCAGGGAAGGTTAATGAAAAACTGTTTTTT
>TRBV7-2|TRBJ2-7|few|TRBD1
CASSLNAGTVYEQYF
TGTGCCAGCAGCTTAAACGCCGGGACAGTCTACGAGCAGTACTTC
>TRBV5-1|TRBJ2-3|NA|NA
CASSSSSGTDTQYF
TGCGCCAGCAGCTCCTCTAGCGGCACAGATACGCAGTATTTT
>TRBV12-3/TRBV12-4|TRBJ1-5|many|NA
CASSFGPQGNQPQHF
TGTGCCAGCAGTTTCGGTCCGCAGGGCAATCAGCCCCAGCATTTT
>TRBV18|TRBJ2-5|many|NA
CASSPPSRVETQYF
TGTGCCAGCTCACCCCCGAGCAGGGTAGAGACCCAGTACTTC
>TRBV27|TRBJ2-5|NA|TRBD1
CATADRAETQYF
TGTGCCACTGCGGACAGGGCAGAGACCCAGTACTTC
>TRBV2|TRBJ2-1|few|NA
CASSEEEGLYNEQFF
TGTGCCAGCAGTGAAGAAGAGGGACTTTACAATGAGCAGTTCTTC
>TRBV20-1|TRBJ1-4|NA|NA
CSAPHGGRAGEKLFF
TGCAGTGCCCCACACGGTGGGCGGGCGGGTGAAAAACTGTTTTTT
>TRBV5-4|TRBJ1-2|few|TRBD1
CASSLQGADYGYTF
TGTGCCAGCAGCTTGCAGGGGGCGGACTATGGCTACACCTTC
>TRBV6-2/TRBV6-3|TRBJ2-1|NA|NA
CASSPGFRAPGREQFF
TGTGCCAGCAGCCCCGGGTTCCGGGCCCCCGGAAGGGAGCAGTTCTTC
>TRBV5-1|TRBJ2-3|few|TRBD2
CASSGGDGANTDTQYF
TGCGCCAGCAGCGGGGGGGACGGGGCGAATACAGATACGCAGTATTTT
>TRBV25-1|TRBJ2-3|NA|NA
CASHAPGDTQYF
TGTGCCAGCCACGCCCCAGGAGATACGCAGTATTTT